These T cell receptor beta chains were read from a single sample in a study of post-analysis software for immune sequencing data. MiXCR, applied by TCRdb to the PCR reads, yields one record per CDR3 protein. The repertoire holds about 460,000 distinct CDR3 sequences, with 40% to 55% as singletons. Specimen: blood. The receptors shown here come from a girl under 18 with multiple sclerosis. Each CDR3 is given with its conserved first and last residue. A D gene is named only where the DNA matches it firmly. Some rows mark clone size as missing; the rest say once, few, many or name a class of expanded clone.

TRBV6-2/TRBV6-3,-,-,TRBJ2-1,TGTGCCAGCAGCAAGGAGACAGAGTTACAAAATGAGCAGTTCTTC,CASSKETELQNEQFF
TRBV25-1,TRBD2,-,TRBJ2-7,TGTGCCAGCAGTGAGAGCTCCGGGACTAGCATCTACGAGCAGTACTTC,CASSESSGTSIYEQYF
TRBV29-1,TRBD1,few,TRBJ1-1,TGCAGCGTTATCCCGGGACAGGGGATATGGAACACTGAAGCTTTCTTT,CSVIPGQGIWNTEAFF
TRBV3-1,-,few,TRBJ1-5,TGTGCCAGCAGCCGCCATCGCGGCAGCGACCCTTATAGCAATCAGCCCCAGCATTTT,CASSRHRGSDPYSNQPQHF
TRBV7-8,TRBD1,-,TRBJ2-1,TGTGCCAGCAGCTTAACAGGGGGCAGGATTAATGAGCAGTTCTTC,CASSLTGGRINEQFF
TRBV7-9,-,-,TRBJ2-7,TGTGTCAGCAGCTTTACAGGGAAGGGGACCTACGAGCAGTACTTC,CVSSFTGKGTYEQYF
TRBV4-1,-,-,TRBJ2-5,TGCGCCAGCAGCCAACAGACCCAAGAGACCCAGTACTTC,CASSQQTQETQYF
TRBV3-1,-,few,TRBJ1-2,TGTGCCAGCAGCCAAGCCTATGGCTACACCTTC,CASSQAYGYTF
TRBV3-1,-,-,TRBJ2-7,TGTGCCAGCAGCCAATCTCCGGGCCATAGGGACGAGCAGTACTTC,CASSQSPGHRDEQYF
TRBV7-2,-,-,TRBJ2-2,TGTGCCAGCAGCTTAGGGACGGTTACCGGGGAGCTGTTTTTT,CASSLGTVTGELFF
TRBV20-1,TRBD2,-,TRBJ2-3,TGCAGTACTAGAGATACTAGCGGAAGCACAGATACGCAGTATTTT,CSTRDTSGSTDTQYF
TRBV7-8,-,-,TRBJ2-5,TGTGCCAGCAGCCGCAGCGGCAGCCAAGAGACCCAGTACTTC,CASSRSGSQETQYF
TRBV4-1,TRBD1,-,TRBJ1-1,TGCGCCAGCAGCCCACCGCAAAACAGGGGTGAAGCTTTCTTT,CASSPPQNRGEAFF
TRBV29-1,TRBD1,once,TRBJ1-2,TGCAGCGTGGGGGACAGGGGGGGGTCAAACTATGGCTACACCTTC,CSVGDRGGSNYGYTF
TRBV3-1,TRBD2,-,TRBJ2-3,TGTGCCAGCAGCCAAGGGGAAGCGGGAGGTATCACGCAGTATTTT,CASSQGEAGGITQYF
TRBV2,-,few,TRBJ1-5,TGTGCCAGCAGTGATGGGGGACAGCCCCAGCATTTT,CASSDGGQPQHF
TRBV7-9,TRBD1,-,TRBJ1-1,TGTGCCAGCAGCCCGGGGACAGGGGTTGTCACTGAAGCTTTCTTT,CASSPGTGVVTEAFF
TRBV20-1,-,-,TRBJ2-1,TGCAGTGCTAGAGATCTGGAAGGGGGGAGCAATGAGCAGTTCTTC,CSARDLEGGSNEQFF
TRBV20-1,-,once,TRBJ2-2,TGCAGTGCTAGAGCGGGAGTAACCGGGGAGCTGTTTTTT,CSARAGVTGELFF
TRBV27,-,-,TRBJ2-2,TGTGCCAGCAGTTTATCGTTCACCGGGGAGCTGTTTTTT,CASSLSFTGELFF
TRBV6-6,-,few,TRBJ1-5,TGTGCCAGCAGTTATTCCGGTGGGGACAATCAGCCCCAGCATTTT,CASSYSGGDNQPQHF
TRBV29-1,-,few,TRBJ2-5,TGCAGCGTTGAAGACGGAGCTAGCTCGGGAGAGACCCAGTACTTC,CSVEDGASSGETQYF
TRBV7-9,-,few,TRBJ2-7,TGTGCCACTTCGGGACTTGCAAACGAGCAGTACTTC,CATSGLANEQYF
TRBV28,-,-,TRBJ2-1,TGTGCCAGCAGCCGGTCAGGAACCCCGTACCAAGAGACCCAGTTCTTC,CASSRSGTPYQETQFF